Listed below are T cell receptor beta chains from one sample, sequenced in a study of cytotoxic CD8 clonotypes in ibrutinib-treated CLL. Libraries were prepared by immunoSEQ multiplex PCR; TCRdb keeps only in-frame clonotypes and omits some of them. Of 200,000 to 250,000 clones in the sample, approximately 79% were seen once. The sequenced sample was PBMCs, obtained after 12 months of ibrutinib treatment. The source is a human donor with chronic lymphocytic leukemia. Both conserved end residues are trimmed from each CDR3. D genes are given only for firm matches. Clone size is stated in some rows and not others, as once, few, many or a class when expanded.

D: TRBD1; J: TRBJ1-2; V: TRBV30; size: -; CDR3: ALQETGVNGYT
D: -; J: TRBJ2-7; V: TRBV6-1; size: -; CDR3: ASSEYSEVGPLGEQY
D: -; J: TRBJ1-2; V: TRBV7-2; size: few; CDR3: ASSSGRLYGYT
D: -; J: TRBJ1-2; V: TRBV5-6; size: -; CDR3: ASSLVGDPVNYGYT
D: -; J: TRBJ2-1; V: TRBV4-2; size: -; CDR3: ASSQGGANQDEQF
D: -; J: TRBJ2-4; V: TRBV27; size: -; CDR3: ASRGFLAKNIQY
D: TRBD2; J: TRBJ2-7; V: TRBV7-8; size: -; CDR3: ASSLSTSGSKYEQY
D: TRBD1; J: TRBJ2-2; V: TRBV19; size: -; CDR3: ASSTGTGVTGELF
D: -; J: TRBJ2-7; V: TRBV7-6; size: -; CDR3: ASSSPGLGEQY
D: TRBD1; J: TRBJ2-1; V: TRBV28; size: -; CDR3: ASRLGPGQGLFLAYNEQF
D: TRBD2; J: TRBJ2-3; V: TRBV28; size: -; CDR3: ASTPSPGTSGRVDSDTQY
D: -; J: TRBJ2-3; V: TRBV10-3; size: -; CDR3: ATGSGERSPDTQY
D: -; J: TRBJ2-5; V: TRBV9; size: -; CDR3: ASSVSTQETQY
D: TRBD2; J: TRBJ2-1; V: TRBV7-7; size: once; CDR3: ASSWTSGTEQF
D: TRBD2; J: TRBJ2-3; V: TRBV18; size: -; CDR3: ASSPSAGGADTQY
D: -; J: TRBJ1-4; V: TRBV29-1; size: -; CDR3: SAPLGPGEKLF
D: -; J: TRBJ1-1; V: TRBV7-8; size: -; CDR3: ASSLYIAANTEAF
D: -; J: TRBJ2-7; V: TRBV5-1; size: -; CDR3: ASSLSQGVYEQY
D: TRBD1; J: TRBJ2-3; V: TRBV7-2; size: few; CDR3: ASSLGQYDTQY
D: -; J: TRBJ2-1; V: TRBV5-1; size: -; CDR3: ASSLARAYNEQF
D: -; J: TRBJ1-1; V: TRBV18; size: -; CDR3: ASSPRGGSLESAF
D: TRBD1; J: TRBJ1-6; V: TRBV6-1; size: -; CDR3: ASSERGQGNSPLH
D: -; J: TRBJ2-1; V: TRBV29-1; size: -; CDR3: SACLLDRNYNEQF
D: -; J: TRBJ1-2; V: TRBV6-6; size: -; CDR3: ASSYSLQGAGHGYT
D: -; J: TRBJ1-2; V: TRBV4-2; size: -; CDR3: ASSRERGVDGYT
D: -; J: TRBJ2-2; V: TRBV7-8; size: -; CDR3: ASSRRQSDTGELF
D: -; J: TRBJ2-4; V: TRBV11-2; size: -; CDR3: ASSYRQGGNIQY
D: TRBD1; J: TRBJ1-5; V: TRBV5-1; size: few; CDR3: ASSLGQDSNQPQH
D: -; J: TRBJ1-1; V: TRBV6-6; size: -; CDR3: ASSSGNTEAF
D: TRBD1; J: TRBJ2-7; V: TRBV5-1; size: few; CDR3: ASSMGQSSSEQY
D: -; J: TRBJ2-1; V: TRBV7-9; size: -; CDR3: ASSFLSSYNEQF
D: -; J: TRBJ2-7; V: TRBV21-1; size: -; CDR3: ASSKVRGTGDYEQY
D: TRBD1; J: TRBJ2-1; V: TRBV4-1; size: -; CDR3: ASSHQGQGGNEQF
D: -; J: TRBJ2-1; V: TRBV19; size: -; CDR3: ASSIALLDEQF
D: -; J: TRBJ2-7; V: TRBV5-4; size: -; CDR3: ASSLATGTFTYEQY
D: -; J: TRBJ2-2; V: TRBV27; size: -; CDR3: ASNFVGGQDTGELF
D: TRBD1; J: TRBJ1-2; V: TRBV12-5; size: few; CDR3: ASGQNTGGRRNGYT
D: -; J: TRBJ1-5; V: TRBV2; size: -; CDR3: ASSQQGGGNQPQH
D: -; J: TRBJ1-1; V: TRBV29-1; size: -; CDR3: SVLRTAEAF
D: TRBD1; J: TRBJ1-2; V: TRBV5-1; size: -; CDR3: ASSLGSGQGVGYT
D: -; J: TRBJ2-3; V: TRBV25-1; size: once; CDR3: ASSEYGDTQY
D: TRBD1; J: TRBJ1-2; V: TRBV7-9; size: -; CDR3: ASSLGRRDPGQGSRGYT
D: -; J: TRBJ2-2; V: TRBV5-1; size: few; CDR3: ASRAAYTGELF
D: TRBD1; J: TRBJ2-7; V: TRBV7-2; size: once; CDR3: ASSWGQGGYEQY
D: -; J: TRBJ1-3; V: TRBV2; size: -; CDR3: ASSEAQQGGNTIY
D: TRBD1; J: TRBJ2-4; V: TRBV29-1; size: -; CDR3: SVHSWDRGTNIQY
D: -; J: TRBJ2-7; V: TRBV19; size: -; CDR3: ASRMSTDYEQY
D: TRBD1; J: TRBJ2-6; V: TRBV2; size: -; CDR3: ASRGTVHSGANVLT
D: -; J: TRBJ1-4; V: TRBV30; size: -; CDR3: AWGGFNEKLF
D: TRBD2; J: TRBJ2-1; V: TRBV7-9; size: once; CDR3: ASSDTRLALSYNEQF
D: -; J: TRBJ2-7; V: TRBV11-2; size: many; CDR3: ASRPPGRNEQY
D: TRBD2; J: TRBJ2-1; V: TRBV7-9; size: -; CDR3: ASSWEGLAGVSEQF
D: -; J: TRBJ2-5; V: TRBV5-5; size: -; CDR3: ASSFAGSFETQY
D: -; J: TRBJ1-2; V: TRBV6-6; size: -; CDR3: ASSYLGPSYGYT
D: -; J: TRBJ1-3; V: TRBV30; size: once; CDR3: AWSVGTSGVESIY
D: -; J: TRBJ1-4; V: TRBV2; size: -; CDR3: ASSGRLHNEKLF